The text below deals with one TCR beta chain. Its antigen is unknown. The library came from 5' RACE. The input for every TCR library was roughly 3.5 ug of total RNA. For each sample, cDNA synthesis was carried out in eight separate reactions using SMARTScribe reverse transcriptase. During cDNA synthesis, template switching introduced unique molecular identifiers that contained a 6-nucleotide sample barcode. TCRalpha and TCRbeta cDNA was amplified by two nested PCRs of approximately 17 and 9 cycles, with bead purification after each PCR. Before amplification, the cDNA was treated with uracil DNA-glycosylase and purified using the QIAquick PCR purification kit. The second PCR added Illumina TruSeq-compatible adapters along with sample-specific barcodes. TapeStation and Qubit were used to check library quality and concentration, and approximately 5 ng of each library went into the pool. Sequencing of pooled libraries was carried out on an Illumina HiSeq2500 single-index Rapid Run using 2 x 100 bp reads and custom sequencing primers. Under the source paper's analysis protocol: MiGEC version 1.2.6 was used for UMI-based consensus assembly, which corrected PCR and sequencing errors. MiXCR version 2.1.1 was used for V(D)J alignment, clonotype assembly and CDR3 extraction. Gene usage, clonotype sharing and MAIT/NKT TCR abundance were normalised by analysing the top 1000, 10 000 and 20 000 clonotypes per sample. After downsampling to 27 000 UMIs, diversity was calculated as the inverse Simpson index using the vegan R package. Paired Mann-Whitney U tests were applied to discordant twin pairs, with Benjamini-Hochberg correction for multiple testing. Through TCRdb reprocessing, the reads give one entry per CDR3 protein sequence; DNA is omitted. These V and J calls originate from TCRdb's pipeline instead of the authors' own analysis. The record for this sample contains around 370,000 distinct CDR3 sequences. Around 2.6% of the sample rests with the top ten.

This sample was included in a study of monozygotic twins with inflammatory bowel disease (dated by TCRdb to the late 2010s). Some background on the complete study: A total of some 30 monozygotic twin pairs were included in the full study, comprising nine German pairs (four IBD-concordant, five IBD-discordant) and 19 IBD-discordant Danish pairs. Each individual had, on average, about 151 000 unique TCRalpha sequences and 181 000 unique TCRbeta sequences available for analysis. Within discordant pairs, disease-associated traits were sought mainly by comparing IBD patients with their genetically identical healthy co-twins. General conclusions and limits of the study: The analysis was unable to tell apart different T cell subtypes. IBD patients shared fewer clonotypes with other individuals than healthy twins did, most markedly in patients showing signs of disease activity. IBD patients had lower TCRbeta repertoire diversity, measured by the inverse Simpson index, than their healthy co-twins. Concordant and discordant twins showed no difference in repertoire similarity, possibly because of limited statistical power. The results gave no support for a single strong signal or clonotype linked to IBD. Because patients received different immunosuppressive treatments, the repertoires may have picked up extra background noise and variability between individuals.

The CDR3 goes from the cysteine to the phenylalanine over 15 residues. This entry has no DNA. As encoded in the germline V gene (reference sequence), CDR1 is SSHAT while CDR2 is FNYEAQ. A roughly 2.7 ml peripheral blood sample was drawn into PAXgene tubes per donor and stored at -80°C. Without any T cell sorting, total RNA was extracted from whole blood using the PAXgene blood miRNA kit on an automated QIAcube. Peripheral blood from monozygotic twin pairs who were concordant or discordant for inflammatory bowel disease underwent deep TCRalpha and TCRbeta repertoire profiling using unique molecular barcoding. Smoking habits were recorded for all twin pairs, and each individual was classified as a current, former or never smoker.

Recombination linked TRBV7-7 to TRBJ2-2; TCRdb outputs TRBD1, but without DNA this stays unchecked. Sequenced input: blood. The clonotype comes from a human donor with ulcerative colitis or Crohn's disease, or a healthy co-twin of an affected twin (not recorded which). The CDR3 corresponds to CASSQGTANTGELFF.